This TCR beta chain is from a study of blood T cells in healthy people across ages. The authors ran a second PCR of 7 to 11 cycles using a sample-barcoded 5' primer and a J-beta primer mix. TCRdb redid the calling of the 5' RACE reads with MiXCR, one entry per CDR3 protein. In the table there are hundreds of thousands of distinct CDR3 sequences, approximately 53% of which are singletons. Whole-study results and caveats: Long-lived and aged donors differed, with more naive CD4+ cells and higher diversity in the long-lived. Per-million-T-cell TCR beta diversity fell roughly linearly with age.

As to this clonotype: What it binds is not known.

Germline V CDR1 and CDR2: SGHRS, YFSETQ. The junction had 10 bases not matched to a gene; V was cut back by 4 bases and J by 4 bases. The CDR3 is 17 amino acids. Material: blood. The sequence was collected from a man aged 35 to 55 in good health. The genes are TRBV5-1 and TRBJ2-3; 12 bases map to TRBD2. The CDR3, as DNA: TGCGCCAGCAGCACAGGACTAGCGGGAAGTATTCCAGATACGCAGTATTTT. Residues: CASSTGLAGSIPDTQYF.